A selection of T cell receptor beta chains follows, all from one sample in a study of T cell changes during pregnancy in multiple sclerosis. This table comes from immunoSEQ multiplex PCR, and its TCRdb copy is limited to in-frame clones, with some not included. The sample includes some 74,000 clones, around nine tenths of them seen just once. The sequenced sample was peripheral blood, obtained after pregnancy. Receptor source: a female donor in good health, enrolled as a control in a pregnancy study. The CDR3 runs from the conserved cysteine through the conserved F or W. D genes are given only for firm matches. Part of the rows lack a size; the others show once, few, many or a class for expanded clones.

once	TRBV12-5	TRBJ2-2	.	CASGSPAGELFF	TGTGCTAGTGGTTCCCCAGCCGGGGAGCTGTTTTTT
.	TRBV28	TRBJ1-2	.	CASRPTTTTNYGYTF	TGTGCCAGCAGGCCGACGACAACCACTAACTATGGCTACACCTTC
.	TRBV5-5	TRBJ2-6	.	CASSLTGNGANVLTF	TGTGCCAGCAGCTTGACAGGGAATGGGGCCAACGTCCTGACTTTC
.	TRBV9	TRBJ1-5	.	CASSVGTQSNQPQHF	TGTGCCAGCAGCGTAGGGACTCAAAGCAATCAGCCCCAGCATTTT
.	TRBV5-1	TRBJ2-7	TRBD1	CASSLAGQGAYEQYF	TGCGCCAGCAGCTTGGCCGGACAGGGGGCCTACGAGCAGTACTTC
.	TRBV19	TRBJ2-1	TRBD2	CASSISGTLNEQFF	TGTGCCAGTAGTATTAGCGGGACTCTAAATGAGCAGTTCTTC
once	TRBV2	TRBJ2-2	.	CASQTVYREVNTGELFF	TGTGCCAGCCAGACCGTCTACAGGGAAGTCAACACCGGGGAGCTGTTTTTT
.	TRBV5-1	TRBJ1-1	TRBD1	CASSQGTGALNTEAFF	TGCGCCAGCAGCCAAGGGACAGGGGCACTGAACACTGAAGCTTTCTTT
.	TRBV19	TRBJ2-3	.	CASSINSADTQYF	TGTGCCAGTAGTATCAACTCGGCAGATACGCAGTATTTT
.	TRBV7-9	TRBJ2-1	TRBD2	CASSFGGDNEQFF	TGTGCCAGCAGCTTTGGGGGGGACAATGAGCAGTTCTTC
.	TRBV6-1	TRBJ2-7	.	CASRAGQSYEQYF	TGTGCCAGCAGGGCGGGACAGTCCTACGAGCAGTACTTC
.	TRBV6-5	TRBJ2-3	.	CASSYSLLGSTDTQYF	TGTGCCAGCAGTTACTCCCTGTTGGGCTCCACAGATACGCAGTATTTT
.	TRBV27	TRBJ2-1	.	CASSLSLSSYNEQFF	TGTGCCAGCAGTTTGTCTTTGAGCTCCTACAATGAGCAGTTCTTC
.	TRBV6-4	TRBJ2-3	TRBD1	CASSETPGTGGTDTQYF	TGTGCCAGCAGTGAGACCCCCGGGACAGGGGGCACAGATACGCAGTATTTT
.	TRBV5-6	TRBJ1-2	TRBD1	CASSHRYRGVNYGYTF	TGTGCCAGCAGCCACCGATACAGGGGAGTGAACTATGGCTACACCTTC
once	TRBV29-1	TRBJ2-2	TRBD2	CSVQGLAGKRTGELFF	TGCAGCGTCCAAGGACTAGCGGGTAAAAGGACCGGGGAGCTGTTTTTT
.	TRBV9	TRBJ2-1	.	CASSIRQTNEQFF	TGTGCCAGCAGCATTCGACAAACCAATGAGCAGTTCTTC
.	TRBV5-1	TRBJ2-3	TRBD2	CASGPGSSGPSTDTQYF	TGCGCCAGCGGCCCGGGCTCTAGCGGGCCAAGCACAGATACGCAGTATTTT
few	TRBV4-1	TRBJ1-2	TRBD1	CASSRGTGASYGYTF	TGCGCCAGCAGCCGAGGGACAGGAGCTAGCTATGGCTACACCTTC
.	TRBV7-8	TRBJ2-7	TRBD2	CASTSTRLAAYEQYF	TGTGCCAGCACCTCAACTCGCCTAGCGGCCTACGAGCAGTACTTC
.	TRBV28	TRBJ2-3	TRBD1	CASLGTGLTQYF	TGTGCCAGCCTCGGGACAGGTCTAACGCAGTATTTT
.	TRBV30	TRBJ1-5	.	CAWSGTENQPQHF	TGTGCCTGGAGTGGTACAGAAAATCAGCCCCAGCATTTT
.	TRBV5-1	TRBJ2-7	.	CASSLGQGVDEQYF	TGCGCCAGCAGCTTGGGCCAGGGTGTGGACGAGCAGTACTTC
once	TRBV6-1	TRBJ1-5	.	CAKTEAGAQHF	TGTGCCAAAACAGAAGCGGGGGCCCAGCATTTT
.	TRBV6-5	TRBJ2-7	TRBD2	CATMWGGSYEQYF	TGTGCCACTATGTGGGGGGGATCCTACGAGCAGTACTTC
.	TRBV11-2	TRBJ2-7	.	CASSLNVGGTAYEQYF	TGTGCCAGCAGCTTAAACGTCGGAGGGACAGCATACGAGCAGTACTTC
.	TRBV7-6	TRBJ2-1	.	CASSRGEDSYNEQFF	TGTGCCAGCAGCCGGGGAGAGGACTCCTACAATGAGCAGTTCTTC
.	TRBV5-4	TRBJ2-5	TRBD2	CASSLAGGLAEQETQYF	TGTGCCAGCAGCTTGGCTGGTGGACTAGCGGAACAAGAGACCCAGTACTTC
.	TRBV27	TRBJ2-7	TRBD1	CASRPNRGRGYEQYF	TGTGCCAGCAGGCCAAACAGGGGGCGGGGGTACGAGCAGTACTTC
.	TRBV5-4	TRBJ1-2	TRBD1	CASSQTGQKIYGYTF	TGTGCCAGCTCACAGACGGGACAGAAGATCTATGGCTACACCTTC
.	TRBV5-6	TRBJ1-2	.	CASSPGGFRGYTF	TGTGCCAGCAGCCCCGGAGGTTTTAGGGGCTACACCTTC
.	TRBV27	TRBJ2-7	TRBD2	CATWGGDEQYF	TGTGCCACGTGGGGGGGGGACGAGCAGTACTTC
.	TRBV5-1	TRBJ2-1	TRBD2	CASSWGGVYNEQFF	TGCGCCAGCAGCTGGGGGGGAGTCTACAATGAGCAGTTCTTC
.	TRBV6-5	TRBJ1-6	.	CASSYRGPNSPLHF	TGTGCCAGCAGTTACAGGGGTCCCAATTCACCCCTCCACTTT
.	TRBV2	TRBJ1-1	.	CASSPGTQAFF	TGTGCCAGCAGTCCCGGGACACAGGCTTTCTTT
.	TRBV30	TRBJ1-3	TRBD1	CAWGGIGQGNRYSGNTIYF	TGTGCCTGGGGGGGGATAGGACAGGGGAATCGCTACTCTGGAAACACCATATATTTT
.	TRBV4-2	TRBJ1-5	TRBD1	CASSQAPRGQRNQPQHF	TGTGCCAGCAGCCAAGCCCCTAGGGGGCAGCGCAATCAGCCCCAGCATTTT
.	TRBV6-4	TRBJ2-7	TRBD1	CASSGHPGQGILEQYF	TGTGCCAGCAGTGGCCATCCGGGACAGGGGATTCTCGAGCAGTACTTC
.	TRBV27	TRBJ1-4	.	CASTGHGIEKLFF	TGTGCCAGCACAGGACATGGAATCGAAAAACTGTTTTTT
once	TRBV5-6	TRBJ1-5	.	CASSSSPVQAPQHF	TGTGCCAGCAGCTCCTCGCCAGTACAGGCGCCCCAGCATTTT
.	TRBV28	TRBJ1-3	.	CASSPPGYSGNTIYF	TGTGCCAGCAGTCCACCGGGATACTCTGGAAACACCATATATTTT
.	TRBV5-5	TRBJ1-1	TRBD1	CASSAPGTGVGTEAFF	TGTGCCAGCAGCGCGCCCGGGACAGGGGTAGGCACTGAAGCTTTCTTT
.	TRBV2	TRBJ1-6	.	CASMRDNSPLHF	TGTGCCAGCATGAGGGATAATTCACCCCTCCACTTT
.	TRBV5-6	TRBJ2-7	.	CASSRAGFEQYF	TGTGCCAGCAGCCGAGCAGGGTTCGAGCAGTACTTC
.	TRBV2	TRBJ2-7	.	CASMGQGTSYEQYF	TGTGCCAGCATGGGCCAGGGGACCTCCTACGAGCAGTACTTC
.	TRBV6-1	TRBJ1-1	TRBD1	CASSLTGGGTEAFF	TGTGCCAGCAGTCTAACAGGGGGTGGGACTGAAGCTTTCTTT
.	TRBV28	TRBJ1-4	TRBD1	CASSLGQGDEKLFF	TGTGCCAGCAGTTTAGGACAGGGGGATGAAAAACTGTTTTTT
.	TRBV29-1	TRBJ2-3	.	CSVGTDDTQYF	TGCAGCGTCGGGACTGACGATACGCAGTATTTT
.	TRBV7-2	TRBJ2-7	.	CASSLDRLTTYEQYF	TGTGCCAGCAGCCTCGACAGGCTTACTACCTACGAGCAGTACTTC
.	TRBV7-8	TRBJ2-3	TRBD2	CASSPLAGGSTDTQYF	TGTGCCAGCAGCCCGCTAGCGGGGGGGAGCACAGATACGCAGTATTTT
.	TRBV7-8	TRBJ1-1	.	CASRLPGRGANTEAFF	TGTGCCAGCAGACTCCCAGGGCGGGGGGCGAACACTGAAGCTTTCTTT
once	TRBV15	TRBJ2-3	.	CATSRPQGITDTQYF	TGTGCCACCAGCAGACCCCAGGGGATCACAGATACGCAGTATTTT
.	TRBV4-3	TRBJ1-2	TRBD1	CASSQSTGEFGYTF	TGCGCCAGCAGCCAGTCAACAGGGGAGTTTGGCTACACCTTC
.	TRBV10-1	TRBJ2-1	TRBD2	CASSESRGRGGFEQFF	TGCGCCAGCAGTGAGTCTCGTGGGCGGGGGGGCTTTGAGCAGTTCTTC
.	TRBV4-2	TRBJ2-2	.	CASSQGSKLFF	TGTGCCAGCAGCCAAGGTTCAAAGCTGTTTTTT
.	TRBV5-1	TRBJ2-7	TRBD1	CASSLAAGGATYEQYF	TGCGCCAGCAGCTTGGCGGCAGGGGGCGCGACCTACGAGCAGTACTTC
once	TRBV5-1	TRBJ1-5	TRBD1	CASSPGTGFYQPQHF	TGCGCCAGCAGCCCCGGGACAGGGTTTTATCAGCCCCAGCATTTT
.	TRBV21-1	TRBJ2-2	.	CASSKCQDRVTGELFF	TGTGCCAGCAGCAAGTGTCAGGACAGGGTCACCGGGGAGCTGTTTTTT
few	TRBV7-9	TRBJ1-1	.	CASSLGQREAFF	TGTGCCAGCAGCCTTGGACAGCGTGAAGCTTTCTTT